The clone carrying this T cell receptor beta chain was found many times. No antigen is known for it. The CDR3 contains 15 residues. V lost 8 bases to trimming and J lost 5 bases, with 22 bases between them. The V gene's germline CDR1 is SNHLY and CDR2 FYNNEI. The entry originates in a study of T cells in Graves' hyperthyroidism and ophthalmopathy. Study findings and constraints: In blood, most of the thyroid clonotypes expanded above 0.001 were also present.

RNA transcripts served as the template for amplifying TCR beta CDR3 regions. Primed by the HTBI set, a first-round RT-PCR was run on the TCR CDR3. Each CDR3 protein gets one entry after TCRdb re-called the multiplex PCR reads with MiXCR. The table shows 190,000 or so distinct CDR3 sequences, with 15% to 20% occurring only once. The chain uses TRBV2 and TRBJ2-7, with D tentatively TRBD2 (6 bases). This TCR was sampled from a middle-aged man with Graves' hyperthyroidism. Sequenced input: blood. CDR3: CASADYPSNVNEQYF. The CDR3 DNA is TGTGCCAGCGCGGACTACCCTAGTAATGTAAACGAGCAGTACTTC.